This T cell receptor (beta chain) was recovered during a study of human T cells and chemical hapten exposure (dated by TCRdb to the early 2020s). At the level of the whole study: For sensitization, 2% DPC in acetone was applied to a roughly 2 cm by roughly 2 cm area of upper inner arm skin. Throughout the study period of roughly five months, patients also received therapeutic DPC doses to the scalp every week. Patch tests used Finn chambers with 0.01% DPC on the upper back, scored after 6 days by International Contact Dermatitis Research Group standards. The patient cohort, mostly female, included alopecia areata with under or over 50% scalp involvement, alopecia totalis and alopecia universalis. The libraries were sequenced as a pool, and the TCR yield per sample differed mostly because of small variations in library volumes within the pool. Peripheral blood TCR repertoire changes were tracked in vivo in alopecia patients during primary and secondary sensitization to the hapten diphenylcyclopropenone (DPC). Patient blood was sampled pre-sensitization (week 0) and at 2, 6 and about 24 weeks after DPC sensitization. About 30 alopecia patients provided blood for TCR sequencing at one to four time points (pre-sensitization, 2, 6 and 24 weeks).

Study-wide findings and limitations: Expanded TCRs formed significantly more large CDR3 similarity clusters than pre-sensitization or healthy control sets, consistent with antigen-driven responses. All patients had alopecia, a presumed autoimmune disease, so their immune response might differ from that of healthy individuals. No change with DPC sensitization was found in the number of TCRs above 1 in 1000 frequency, and no evidence of global repertoire structure alterations was found. Repeated subsampling changed both the strength of the expansion versus patch-test correlation and the threshold at which that correlation became significant. A positive correlation was found between the number of PT1 expanded TCRs and patch test score, with significance reached at thresholds 8, 16 and 32 but not 4.

The sample's time point, from its label and the paper: patch test 2, 6 weeks after DPC sensitization. In the paper's terms, the treatment or condition label means: therapeutic diphenylcyclopropenone sensitization with weekly scalp DPC. At each patch-test visit, blood was drawn before the patch test was applied. Eligible patients were aged 18 to 70, diagnosed with alopecia, deemed suitable for DPC therapy, and excluded if pregnant. Total RNA was isolated from unfractionated whole blood collected in Tempus Blood RNA tubes. The CDR3 has 15 amino acids, counting the end cysteine and phenylalanine. The sequence is cut down to CDR3 DNA, 45 bases in frame from base 1. Reading the germline V gene gives CDR1 SGHTA and CDR2 FQGTGA. Germline trimming amounts to 5 bases on V and 6 bases on J, with 8 as the count of junction bases outside the gene matches. The sample holds a few counts of this clonotype. The clone's antigen remains unknown. The sample holds no much larger clone one base away, and base qualities are not on file.

Receptor libraries were prepared by RACE. Sequencing used a NextSeq 500. During library preparation, unique molecular identifiers were attached to individual cDNA molecules so that TCRs could be counted in a quantitative, reproducible way. Each blood RNA sample was used to sequence both TCR alpha and TCR beta chains. As for the authors' bioinformatics: Samples had a median of roughly 100,000 TCRs, with a range from about 23,224 to 690,600. The Decombinator software suite was used to annotate V, J and CDR3 in the TCR reads. For the PS versus PT1 abundance plots, all samples were subsampled to the same number of TCRs (28,000). Expanded TCRs were defined as absent before sensitization and observed at least eight times at the 2-week time point. TCRdb reworked the public reads: Q25 trimming with fastp, MiXCR clone assembly, productive beta chains retained. Here each entry gathers all rows of one CDR3 protein and keeps the most common genes and DNA. TCRdb assigned the V and J calls; the authors' analysis was not used. Across this sample there are 73,000 or so distinct CDR3 sequences, with over 6.5% seen only once. Jointly, the top ten make up roughly 3% of the sample.

The sequencing here drew on whole blood, taken in connection with sensitization to the hapten diphenylcyclopropenone (DPC). The chain links TRBV7-3 with TRBJ2-2, and 8 junctional nucleotides match TRBD2. This TCR came from a woman between 50 and 59 years old with alopecia areata. Some clones in this sample may be carry-over from other donors' samples. The DNA sequence reads TGTGCCAGCAGCCCACGCGGGGGGCAATCCGGGGAGCTGTTTTTT. Its translation is CASSPRGGQSGELFF.